This T cell receptor beta chain derives from a study of blood T cell repertoires in COVID-19. Looking at the study overall: From T cells, B-cell-depleted T cells, or PBMCs came the material, which was cDNA or gDNA.

In the study's own analysis: How many nucleated cells were present was estimated from reference gene primer amplification. Assay: immunoSEQ multiplex PCR; the TCRdb copy retains only in-frame clones and omits some. V, J and clone size reflect that table, while D and trimming were determined from the DNA. The sample has under 200,000 clones, roughly 90% seen once; the top ten hold roughly 11%. The count of this clone is one. This CDR3 comprises 15 residues. Germline V lookup: CDR1 MNHEY, CDR2 SMNVEV (reference sequence). J lost 4 bases, V lost 4 bases, and 6 bases had no gene match. The receptor's source is a woman aged 60-75 years with COVID-19, enrolled during active disease. Sequencing was performed on peripheral blood. This rearrangement joins TRBV27 to TRBJ1-5, with 8 bases aligning to TRBD1. The CDR3 sequence is CASSSDRGRNQPQHF. The CDR3 nucleotides read TGTGCCAGCAGTTCCGACAGGGGTAGGAATCAGCCCCAGCATTTT.